Listed below are T cell receptor beta chains from one sample, sequenced in a study of cytomegalovirus exposure and HLA in healthy donors. Some clones are missing from TCRdb's copy, which holds only in-frame ones; the method was immunoSEQ multiplex PCR. The data contain 150,000 to 200,000 clones, approximately 84% of them seen just once; the ten biggest clones take up around 5%. The sample was PBMCs. The receptors shown here come from a girl aged 5-17 years in good health and CMV-seropositive. Each CDR3 is given with its conserved first and last residue. The order of the fields is J gene, clone size, V gene, D gene, CDR3 DNA, CDR3 protein. D genes are given only for firm matches. Clone size is shown for a subset of rows, as once, few, many or a class of expanded clone.

j_gene: TRBJ1-1; abundance: NA; v_gene: TRBV29-1; d_gene: NA; CDR3nt: TGCAGCGGGGCCAATACAGGGATGATGAACACTGAAGCTTTCTTT; CDR3aa: CSGANTGMMNTEAFF
j_gene: TRBJ2-3; abundance: NA; v_gene: TRBV6-5; d_gene: TRBD2; CDR3nt: TGTGCCAGCAGTTATAGCGGGGGGGCAGCGGATACGCAGTATTTT; CDR3aa: CASSYSGGAADTQYF
j_gene: TRBJ2-7; abundance: NA; v_gene: TRBV27; d_gene: NA; CDR3nt: TGTGCCAGCAGTTTAAACAGGGCTGCTGAATACGAGCAGTACTTC; CDR3aa: CASSLNRAAEYEQYF
j_gene: TRBJ2-1; abundance: few; v_gene: TRBV5-6; d_gene: TRBD1; CDR3nt: TGTGCCAGCAGCTTGGAGGGGGCTAATCAGTTCTTC; CDR3aa: CASSLEGANQFF
j_gene: TRBJ2-2; abundance: NA; v_gene: TRBV25-1; d_gene: NA; CDR3nt: TGTGCCAGCAGTGTTGACAGGGAGGCCGCCGGGGAGCTGTTTTTT; CDR3aa: CASSVDREAAGELFF
j_gene: TRBJ2-7; abundance: NA; v_gene: TRBV15; d_gene: NA; CDR3nt: TGTGCCACCAGCAGAGTTCTCAGGGGCGAGCAGTACTTC; CDR3aa: CATSRVLRGEQYF
j_gene: TRBJ2-5; abundance: NA; v_gene: TRBV5-6; d_gene: NA; CDR3nt: TGTGCCAGCAGCTTGATTAGTAGATTACAAGAGACCCAGTACTTC; CDR3aa: CASSLISRLQETQYF
j_gene: TRBJ2-7; abundance: NA; v_gene: TRBV5-5; d_gene: TRBD1; CDR3nt: TGTGCCAGCAGCTTTCTCAAGGGGGCGTTCTACGAGCAGTACTTC; CDR3aa: CASSFLKGAFYEQYF
j_gene: TRBJ2-1; abundance: NA; v_gene: TRBV27; d_gene: NA; CDR3nt: TGTGCCAGCATCCCTCACCGGGGGACAGACAATGAGCAGTTCTTC; CDR3aa: CASIPHRGTDNEQFF
j_gene: TRBJ1-5; abundance: NA; v_gene: TRBV4-1; d_gene: NA; CDR3nt: TGCGCCAGCAGCCAATCCCCTAAACGAGGGTTTACGGATAACCAGCCCCAGCATTTT; CDR3aa: CASSQSPKRGFTDNQPQHF
j_gene: TRBJ1-1; abundance: NA; v_gene: TRBV9; d_gene: NA; CDR3nt: TGTGCCAGCAGCGTAGAGGGGGGGCCGAACACTGAAGCTTTCTTT; CDR3aa: CASSVEGGPNTEAFF
j_gene: TRBJ1-2; abundance: NA; v_gene: TRBV5-6; d_gene: TRBD1; CDR3nt: TGTGCCAGCAGCTCAAATCTTCGGTTTCGGGTACAGGGGGTCGATGGCTACACCTTC; CDR3aa: CASSSNLRFRVQGVDGYTF
j_gene: TRBJ2-3; abundance: once; v_gene: TRBV4-1; d_gene: NA; CDR3nt: TGCGCCAGCAGCCAAGATTGGGCAAACGTGGGCACAGATACGCAGTATTTT; CDR3aa: CASSQDWANVGTDTQYF
j_gene: TRBJ2-3; abundance: NA; v_gene: TRBV7-9; d_gene: TRBD2; CDR3nt: TGTGCCAGCAGCCCAAAACCCCCTAGCGGGGGAACAGATACGCAGTATTTT; CDR3aa: CASSPKPPSGGTDTQYF
j_gene: TRBJ1-3; abundance: once; v_gene: TRBV6-6; d_gene: TRBD1; CDR3nt: TGTGCCAGCAGCCCCCCAGAGACAGGGAGAAACACCATATATTTT; CDR3aa: CASSPPETGRNTIYF
j_gene: TRBJ1-1; abundance: NA; v_gene: TRBV19; d_gene: NA; CDR3nt: TGCGCCAGTACCCTTGCCGGCAGGGTCGAGTCCACTGAAGCTTTCTTT; CDR3aa: CASTLAGRVESTEAFF
j_gene: TRBJ2-1; abundance: NA; v_gene: TRBV29-1; d_gene: TRBD1; CDR3nt: TGCAGCGCTAAGGACAGGGGTCGAAGTAATGAGCAGTTCTTC; CDR3aa: CSAKDRGRSNEQFF
j_gene: TRBJ1-2; abundance: NA; v_gene: TRBV6-5; d_gene: TRBD1; CDR3nt: TGTGCCAGCAGTTACTCTATTGCAGGGGGTAACTATGGCTACACCTTC; CDR3aa: CASSYSIAGGNYGYTF
j_gene: TRBJ2-3; abundance: few; v_gene: TRBV9; d_gene: NA; CDR3nt: TGTGCCAGCAGCGTAGAGGCGGGGCGCACAGATACGCAGTATTTT; CDR3aa: CASSVEAGRTDTQYF
j_gene: TRBJ1-1; abundance: NA; v_gene: TRBV6-6; d_gene: NA; CDR3nt: TGTGCCAGCAGCCATGCACAGCTAATGAACACTGAAGCTTTCTTT; CDR3aa: CASSHAQLMNTEAFF
j_gene: TRBJ2-1; abundance: few; v_gene: TRBV6-1; d_gene: TRBD1; CDR3nt: TGTGCCAGCAGTGAAGCAGACAGGGGCGGCAATGAGCAGTTCTTC; CDR3aa: CASSEADRGGNEQFF
j_gene: TRBJ1-1; abundance: NA; v_gene: TRBV6-1; d_gene: TRBD1; CDR3nt: TGTGCCAGCAGGGGAAGGGACAGCCTCAACACTGAAGCTTTCTTT; CDR3aa: CASRGRDSLNTEAFF
j_gene: TRBJ2-2; abundance: NA; v_gene: TRBV7-8; d_gene: NA; CDR3nt: TGTGCCAGCAGCTTAGTTGTCAGGGGCGCGGGCGGGGAGCTGTTTTTT; CDR3aa: CASSLVVRGAGGELFF
j_gene: TRBJ2-5; abundance: NA; v_gene: TRBV19; d_gene: NA; CDR3nt: TGTGCCAGTAGCCCCGCTAGCGTCCAAGAGACCCAGTACTTC; CDR3aa: CASSPASVQETQYF
j_gene: TRBJ2-1; abundance: NA; v_gene: TRBV9; d_gene: NA; CDR3nt: TGTGCCAGCAGCGCGACAGTCTACAATGAGCAGTTCTTC; CDR3aa: CASSATVYNEQFF
j_gene: TRBJ2-3; abundance: NA; v_gene: TRBV5-6; d_gene: NA; CDR3nt: TGTGCCAGCAGCGCTAGGGGGAGCACAGATACGCAGTATTTT; CDR3aa: CASSARGSTDTQYF
j_gene: TRBJ1-1; abundance: NA; v_gene: TRBV19; d_gene: NA; CDR3nt: TGTGCCAGTACTAGATCCCCCTTGAACAGGGAGAGTTCCACTGAAGCTTTCTTT; CDR3aa: CASTRSPLNRESSTEAFF
j_gene: TRBJ1-6; abundance: NA; v_gene: TRBV6-5; d_gene: TRBD1; CDR3nt: TGTGCCAGCAGTACCGGGACAGGGGGCTCACCCCTCCACTTT; CDR3aa: CASSTGTGGSPLHF